These 17 T cell receptor beta chains originate from one sample sequenced in a study of lymphopenia after photon versus proton radiotherapy. Here immunoSEQ multiplex PCR was the method, and the copy in TCRdb shows in-frame clones only, minus some. The data contain approximately 45,000 clones, 85% of them singletons. The sample consisted of peripheral blood, taken from a patient treated with photon-based radiotherapy. The receptors here all came from a man aged 35 to 55 with gastric cancer.

The V call is TRBV2, the J call TRBJ1-5, with 10 bases aligning to TRBD1. The germline gives CDR1 SNHLY, CDR2 FYNNEI. V shed 5 bases, J shed 7 bases, and the junction held 8 bases outside the gene matches. The length of the CDR3 is 15 residues. CDR3 sequence (DNA): TGTGCCAGCAGTCGGGGACAGGGGATAGTGCAGCCCCAGCATTTT. This gives the protein CASSRGQGIVQPQHF.

The chain recombines TRBV28 with TRBJ1-1; D is unclear. The V gene lost 4 bases and the J gene lost 4 bases, with 7 bases spanning the gap. The CDR3 totals 12 residues. Looked up from germline, CDR1 is MDHEN and CDR2 is SYDVKM. The CDR3 loop reads CASSWGGTEAFF. The CDR3 bases are TGTGCCAGCAGTTGGGGAGGCACTGAAGCTTTCTTT.

The table lists this clone with a count of one. This chain joins TRBV7-2 and TRBJ2-3; D is uncertain. CDR1 SGHTA and CDR2 FQGNSA come from the germline V gene. The CDR3 covers 13 residues. V lost 3 bases and J lost 6, with 10 bases in between. CDR3 coding DNA: TGTGCCAGCAGCTTCACGCAGACGGATACGCAGTATTTT. This sequence encodes CASSFTQTDTQYF.

The CDR3 bases are TGTGCCAGCAGTTTATCGTCCCTAGCGGGGGAGACCCAGTACTTC. Its protein product is CASSLSSLAGETQYF. The V call is TRBV27, the J call TRBJ2-5; the match to TRBD2 covers 9 bases. The trim removed 0 bases at V and 5 bases at J, leaving 4 bases unmatched. Germline CDR1 and CDR2: MNHEY and SMNVEV (reference sequence). The CDR3 runs 15 residues.

The CDR3 is CASSLRPGQRSYEQYF. The CDR3 DNA reads as TGTGCCAGCAGCCTGAGACCGGGACAGAGATCCTACGAGCAGTACTTC. This chain joins TRBV7-9 and TRBJ2-7, with TRBD1 matching 7 bases. The germline gives CDR1 SEHNR, CDR2 FQNEAQ (reference sequence). The V segment lost 5 bases and the J segment 1 base; nucleotides outside the gene matches: 11. The CDR3 consists of 16 residues.

V and J are TRBV7-2 and TRBJ1-1, with D possibly being TRBD1 (6 bases). The CDR3 consists of 13 residues. Germline loops: CDR1 SGHTA, CDR2 FQGNSA. With 0 bases removed from V and 9 bases from J, the gap between germline ends came to 11 bases. CDR3 sequence (DNA): TGTGCCAGCAGCTTAGCCCGGGACACCCAAGCTTTCTTT. Encoded protein: CASSLARDTQAFF.

The genes are TRBV7-2 and TRBJ2-3, with D possibly TRBD1 on 6 matching bases. Germline V gene sequence: CDR1 SGHTA, CDR2 FQGNSA. V was pared by 3 bases and J by 2 bases, with 9 bases between. The CDR3 extends over 14 amino acids. The CDR3 nucleotides are TGTGCCAGCAGCTTTAGGGACACCACAGATACGCAGTATTTT. This sequence encodes CASSFRDTTDTQYF.

The V gene is TRBV14, the J gene TRBJ1-5; D is uncertain. There are 13 residues in the CDR3. Trimming removed 7 bases at V and 10 bases at J, with 17 bases between. Germline V gene sequence: CDR1 SGHDN, CDR2 FVKESK. This CDR3 reads CASTPRQETPQHF. The CDR3, as DNA: TGTGCCAGCACCCCCCGGCAGGAGACACCCCAGCATTTT. Drawing the rest from reference TRBV14 and TRBJ1-5, the complete variable domain is EAGVTQFPSHSVIEKGQTVTLRCDPISGHDNLYWYRRVMGKEIKFLLHFVKESKQDESGMPNNRFLAERTGGTYSTLKVQPAELEDSGVYFCASTPRQETPQHFGDGTRLSIL.

The chain has TRBV5-4 and TRBJ1-3; D remains ambiguous. V was clipped by 4 bases and J by 3 bases, with 5 bases between them. Germline loops: CDR1 SGHNT, CDR2 YYREEE (reference sequence). The CDR3 is 12 amino acids. As DNA, the CDR3 is TGTGCCAGCAGCCGTGATGGAAACACCATATATTTT. It codes for CASSRDGNTIYF.

A single count supports this clone. The chain couples TRBV5-8 to TRBJ1-5, with D maybe TRBD1 (6 bases). Trimming took 3 bases from V and 0 from J, leaving 16 bases between them. Germline-derived CDR1 and CDR2 are SGHTS and YDEGEE. The CDR3 runs to 17 residues. The CDR3 is CASSSDRIWDSNQPQHF. The CDR3 DNA follows: TGTGCCAGCAGCTCCGACAGGATATGGGATAGCAATCAGCCCCAGCATTTT.

A few counts support this clone. This chain joins TRBV7-2 and TRBJ1-5; TRBD1 agrees at 7 bases. Trimming cost V 2 bases and J 1 base; bases outside gene matches: 5. Germline V gene data show CDR1 as SGHTA and CDR2 as FQGNSA. The CDR3 length is 16 residues. DNA for the CDR3: TGTGCCAGCAGCTTATCAGGGGGAAGAAGCAATCAGCCCCAGCATTTT. Amino acids: CASSLSGGRSNQPQHF.

The CDR3 DNA reads TGTGCCAGCAATATAGGGAGACAAGAGACCCAGTACTTC. As protein: CASNIGRQETQYF. This chain joins TRBV2 and TRBJ2-5; D is possibly TRBD2 (5 bases). Trimming shortened V by 7 bases and J by 2 bases, and 11 bases separated the two germline ends. The CDR3 covers 13 residues. The V gene's germline CDR1 is SNHLY and CDR2 FYNNEI.

This sequence joins TRBV27 and TRBJ1-4, with 7 bases identical to TRBD1. CDR3 size: 15 residues. Germline CDR1 reads MNHEY; CDR2 reads SMNVEV (reference sequence). V shed 4 bases, J shed 8 bases, and the junction held 10 bases outside the gene matches. CDR3: CASSSKTGPLEKLFF. CDR3 in DNA: TGTGCCAGCAGTTCCAAGACAGGGCCCTTGGAAAAACTGTTTTTT.

The J gene is TRBJ1-1, the V gene TRBV19, with a possible D match to TRBD1 (5 bases). V was shortened by 6 bases and J by 1 base, with 21 bases between the two germline ends. Germline CDR1 and CDR2: LNHDA and SQIVND (reference sequence). This CDR3 comprises 17 residues. In nucleotides, the CDR3 is TGTGCCAGTAGCGCATCCTTTACTAGGGGCCAGAACACTGAAGCTTTCTTT. Its translation: CASSASFTRGQNTEAFF.

The chain recombines TRBV27 with TRBJ2-1; 10 bases fit TRBD2. J lost 3 bases, V lost 2 bases, and 1 base had no gene match. Per the germline V gene, CDR1 is MNHEY and CDR2 is SMNVEV (reference sequence). The CDR3 sequence is 15 residues long. The CDR3 bases are TGTGCCAGCAGTTTAGGGACTAGCGACTACAATGAGCAGTTCTTC. This encodes CASSLGTSDYNEQFF.

The V gene is TRBV9, the J gene TRBJ1-1; TRBD1 matches 10 bases. The CDR3 loop spans 15 amino acids. Germline CDR1 is SGDLS and CDR2 is YYNGEE. The V and J ends lost 3 bases and 3 bases, in that order; junction bases with no gene match: 5. The CDR3 nucleotides are TGTGCCAGCAGCGCCAGACAGGGGGCCGACACTGAAGCTTTCTTT. Its protein product is CASSARQGADTEAFF.

This chain uses TRBV19 with TRBJ2-3; TRBD1 or TRBD2 may be the D gene (5 bases each). The CDR3 has 15 amino acids. CDR1 and CDR2 from the germline V gene are LNHDA and SQIVND (reference sequence). V shed 3 bases and J shed 4 bases, with 14 bases lying between them. CDR3 loop: CASSIWDGGADTQYF. The CDR3 DNA sequence: TGTGCCAGTAGTATTTGGGACGGAGGAGCAGATACGCAGTATTTT.